What follows describes a single T cell receptor (beta chain). What it recognizes is unknown. The germline gene is not matched at one end of the junction; a read error may be the cause. Researchers ran the PCR with 60 Vbeta and 13 Jbeta primers. TCRdb's table, derived via immunoSEQ multiplex PCR, lists solely in-frame clones and lacks some. Here the sample spans 150,000 or so clones, 70% to 80% being singletons. The data are from a study of cytomegalovirus exposure and HLA in healthy donors. The wider study: In an early release, HLA-typed donors contributed 75 million to 85 million unique TCR sequences.

Findings and limits, study-wide: What a later analysis showed was that several of the most significant clusters appeared linked to common viral pathogens. HLA allele associations emerged for some 16,000 TCR beta sequences in a later analysis, at 0.05 false discovery rate.

The germline gives CDR1 SNHLY, CDR2 FYNNEI. The CDR3 loop spans 17 amino acids. Sequenced sample: PBMCs. This clonotype was sampled from a female donor in good health and CMV-seronegative. The V call is TRBV2, the J call TRBJ2-4, with TRBD2 matching over 8 bases. Here the CDR3 reads CASSPMTSAVFRNSQYF. The CDR3 DNA sequence: TGTGCCAGCAGCCCTATGACTAGCGCGGTCTTTAGGAACAGTCAGTACTTC.